Listed below are T cell receptor beta chains from one sample, sequenced in a study of shared clonotypes between healthy human individuals. Sequencing used immunoSEQ multiplex PCR; TCRdb keeps in-frame clones, though not all of them. In the table there are 1.6 million or so clones, 95% to 97% of which are singletons. The sample was naive CD4+ T cells sorted from blood. These receptors came from a man aged 25-45 years in good health. Both conserved end residues are part of each CDR3. Each record gives: D gene, V gene, J gene, clone size, CDR3 DNA, CDR3 protein. D genes are given only for firm matches. A clone size is listed for some rows: how often the clone was seen (once, few, many), or a class if it is expanded.

d_call: .
v_call: TRBV30
j_call: TRBJ1-2
clone_size: .
cdr3_nt: TGTGCCTGGTCGGGGCAGGGAGGGCTTTATGGCTACACCTTC
cdr3_aa: CAWSGQGGLYGYTF

d_call: TRBD1
v_call: TRBV18
j_call: TRBJ1-2
clone_size: .
cdr3_nt: TGTGCCAGCTCACCACCATCCAGGGGGACTAACTATGGCTACACCTTC
cdr3_aa: CASSPPSRGTNYGYTF

d_call: .
v_call: TRBV7-9
j_call: TRBJ2-1
clone_size: .
cdr3_nt: TGTGCCAGCAGTCCGAGGAGTACGCGAAAAGAACCGTACAATGAGCAGTTCTTC
cdr3_aa: CASSPRSTRKEPYNEQFF

d_call: .
v_call: TRBV9
j_call: TRBJ2-1
clone_size: .
cdr3_nt: TGTGCCAGCAGCGTAGGGACAGTGACCTACAATGAGCAGTTCTTC
cdr3_aa: CASSVGTVTYNEQFF

d_call: .
v_call: TRBV13
j_call: TRBJ2-1
clone_size: .
cdr3_nt: TGTGCCAGCAGCCGTGTCCAGGAGCAGTTCTTC
cdr3_aa: CASSRVQEQFF

d_call: .
v_call: TRBV21-1
j_call: TRBJ2-7
clone_size: .
cdr3_nt: TGTGCCAGCAGCAAAACCCCTCTCCCAGCGGGAGTAACCTACGAGCAGTACTTC
cdr3_aa: CASSKTPLPAGVTYEQYF

d_call: .
v_call: TRBV4-1
j_call: TRBJ1-2
clone_size: few
cdr3_nt: TGCGCCAGCAGCCAAGCTCCGGGTCCGCGTTATGGCTACACCTTC
cdr3_aa: CASSQAPGPRYGYTF

d_call: .
v_call: TRBV10-3
j_call: TRBJ2-7
clone_size: .
cdr3_nt: TGTGCCATCAGTGAGTCGAGGTCAGTAGCCTACGAGCAGTACTTC
cdr3_aa: CAISESRSVAYEQYF

d_call: TRBD2
v_call: TRBV4-3
j_call: TRBJ2-2
clone_size: .
cdr3_nt: TGCGCCAGCAGCCAGCTAGCGGGAGGCGACGGGGAGCTGTTTTTT
cdr3_aa: CASSQLAGGDGELFF

d_call: .
v_call: TRBV18
j_call: TRBJ2-7
clone_size: .
cdr3_nt: TGTGCCAGCTCACCAGCGGGGTACGAGCAGTACTTC
cdr3_aa: CASSPAGYEQYF

d_call: TRBD1
v_call: TRBV28
j_call: TRBJ1-5
clone_size: .
cdr3_nt: TGTGCCAGCAGTTTAAGACAGGGGGCACCAGGGCAGCCCCAGCATTTT
cdr3_aa: CASSLRQGAPGQPQHF

d_call: .
v_call: TRBV28
j_call: TRBJ1-2
clone_size: .
cdr3_nt: TGTGCCAGCCTTGGGGGGACTTCCCACCAACCAAGGGGCTACACCTTC
cdr3_aa: CASLGGTSHQPRGYTF

d_call: .
v_call: TRBV7-8
j_call: TRBJ2-5
clone_size: .
cdr3_nt: TGTGCCAGCAGCTCCCTCTTCAGCGGAGTAAGGGGGGAGACCCAGTACTTC
cdr3_aa: CASSSLFSGVRGETQYF

d_call: .
v_call: TRBV15
j_call: TRBJ1-4
clone_size: .
cdr3_nt: TGTGCCACCAGCAGGAAGGATGAAAAACTGTTTTTT
cdr3_aa: CATSRKDEKLFF

d_call: .
v_call: TRBV28
j_call: TRBJ1-5
clone_size: .
cdr3_nt: TGTGCCAGCAGGGCCGGACAGTTTATTTGGCCCCAGCATTTT
cdr3_aa: CASRAGQFIWPQHF

d_call: TRBD1
v_call: TRBV27
j_call: TRBJ2-3
clone_size: .
cdr3_nt: TGTGCCAGCAGTACGGGACAGCATACGCAGTATTTT
cdr3_aa: CASSTGQHTQYF

d_call: .
v_call: TRBV29-1
j_call: TRBJ2-5
clone_size: .
cdr3_nt: TGCAGCGTTGAAAGAGGGGCGGAGACCCAGTACTTC
cdr3_aa: CSVERGAETQYF

d_call: .
v_call: TRBV10-1
j_call: TRBJ2-2
clone_size: few
cdr3_nt: TGCGCCAGCAGTGGGGCCAACACCGGGGAGCTGTTTTTT
cdr3_aa: CASSGANTGELFF

d_call: .
v_call: TRBV6-8
j_call: TRBJ2-1
clone_size: .
cdr3_nt: TGTGCCAGCAGTTATTTTTTTGGCGGAAACTCCTACAATGAGCAGTTCTTC
cdr3_aa: CASSYFFGGNSYNEQFF

d_call: .
v_call: TRBV18
j_call: TRBJ1-2
clone_size: .
cdr3_nt: TGTGCCAGCTCACCACCGGGGGGGGCCTATGGCTACACCTTC
cdr3_aa: CASSPPGGAYGYTF

d_call: .
v_call: TRBV5-4
j_call: TRBJ1-4
clone_size: .
cdr3_nt: TGTGCCAGCAGCTTGGGTACAGACTCTAATGAAAAACTGTTTTTT
cdr3_aa: CASSLGTDSNEKLFF

d_call: .
v_call: TRBV7-2
j_call: TRBJ1-1
clone_size: .
cdr3_nt: TGTGCCAGCAGCACTAGACCGGGGGCAGGCACTGAAGCTTTCTTT
cdr3_aa: CASSTRPGAGTEAFF

d_call: TRBD2
v_call: TRBV30
j_call: TRBJ2-1
clone_size: .
cdr3_nt: TGTGCCTGGAGTACAGCGGGAGGTTTCAATGAGCAGTTCTTC
cdr3_aa: CAWSTAGGFNEQFF

d_call: .
v_call: TRBV5-4
j_call: TRBJ2-7
clone_size: .
cdr3_nt: TGTGCCAGCAGCCTCGCCGGGAGTCTGTACGAGCAGTACTTC
cdr3_aa: CASSLAGSLYEQYF

d_call: .
v_call: TRBV18
j_call: TRBJ1-4
clone_size: .
cdr3_nt: TGTGCCAGCTCACTCGGACAGCCAGCAACTAATGAAAAACTGTTTTTT
cdr3_aa: CASSLGQPATNEKLFF

d_call: TRBD1
v_call: TRBV6-5
j_call: TRBJ1-5
clone_size: .
cdr3_nt: TGTGCCAGCAGTTCGAGGACAGGGAATCAGCCCCAGCATTTT
cdr3_aa: CASSSRTGNQPQHF

d_call: .
v_call: TRBV7-3
j_call: TRBJ2-7
clone_size: .
cdr3_nt: TGTGCCAGCAGCTTAACTGGGACGAGCCCTTACGAGCAGTACTTC
cdr3_aa: CASSLTGTSPYEQYF

d_call: .
v_call: TRBV25-1
j_call: TRBJ1-4
clone_size: .
cdr3_nt: TGTGCCAGCAGTGTGGGGGCCCATCCGATAGAAAAACTGTTTTTT
cdr3_aa: CASSVGAHPIEKLFF

d_call: TRBD1
v_call: TRBV27
j_call: TRBJ1-2
clone_size: .
cdr3_nt: TGTGCCAGCAGTTTACAGGGGGCCAAGGGCTACACCTTC
cdr3_aa: CASSLQGAKGYTF

d_call: TRBD2
v_call: TRBV15
j_call: TRBJ2-3
clone_size: once
cdr3_nt: TGTGCCACCAGCAGAGTCCGGGCGGGAGGAACTGATACGCAGTATTTT
cdr3_aa: CATSRVRAGGTDTQYF

d_call: .
v_call: TRBV11-3
j_call: TRBJ1-1
clone_size: .
cdr3_nt: TGTGCCAGCAGCGGTGGTCCGAACACTGAAGCTTTCTTT
cdr3_aa: CASSGGPNTEAFF